This TCR beta chain was observed in a study of identical twins. Findings of the study overall: Among beta out-of-frame sequences, excess sharing between twins appeared weaker.

With regard to this clonotype: As yet, its antigen is unknown.

With template switching, a universal primer site was added, and the cDNA carried unique molecular identifiers. TCRdb re-called the 5' RACE reads with MiXCR, one entry per CDR3 protein. Of around 250,000 distinct CDR3 sequences detected, about 12% appear once; the ten largest clones hold approximately 4%. This CDR3 contains 15 residues. CDR1 is LNHNV and CDR2 is YYDKDF in the germline V gene (reference sequence). Trimming shortened V by 1 base and J by 7 bases, and 14 bases separated the two germline ends. The same sample was also used in a study of yellow fever vaccine responses in identical twins.

Sequenced material: memory (CD45RO+) T cells sorted from blood. The chain joins TRBV15 to TRBJ2-1; D may be TRBD1 or TRBD2 (5 bases each). The origin of this receptor is a woman aged 18-29 years in good health. The CDR3 nucleotides read TGTGCCACCAGCAGAGCCGGGACGGGTAAGAATGAGCAGTTCTTC. Amino acid sequence: CATSRAGTGKNEQFF.